This T cell receptor beta chain was observed in a study of blood T cell repertoires in COVID-19 (dated by TCRdb to the early 2020s). Notes on the research overall: Samples covering the acute and convalescent phases of COVID-19 were provided by collaborators in the United States, Italy and Spain. The prospective study material was composed of cDNA or gDNA derived from T cells, B-cell-depleted T cells, or PBMCs. Deeply sampled blood TCRbeta repertoires from subjects exposed to, actively infected with, or recovered from COVID-19 were included in the dataset. The repertoires were released in a freely available public database intended as a resource for research on the immune response to SARS-CoV-2. Samples came from the ongoing ImmuneRACE study (first 160 participants) plus 1,254 subjects from 6 global collaborators. Sample metadata almost always included a de-identified subject ID, COVID-19 status, age in years and sex. Where HLA class I and class II types were available, the types were taken from metadata supplied by the sample provider, not from assay-based typing. Summary of the overall study and its limitations: The quantity of clinical and demographic metadata differed by source and by participant and was supplied without curation.

At one collaborating source in Seattle, patients were enrolled during active infection and were followed longitudinally through the course of disease. Each collaborating institution followed its own protocols to collect whole blood in K2EDTA tubes. For TCRbeta analysis, collaborator samples were shipped as frozen whole blood, as isolated PBMCs, or as DNA extracted from either sample type. The table lists this clone with a few counts. Its cognate antigen has yet to be identified. No clone much larger than this one lies a single base away; base qualities are absent. The germline V gene (reference sequence) specifies GTSNPN as CDR1 and SVGIG as CDR2. Including the terminal cysteine and phenylalanine, the CDR3 comprises 15 residues. Only the CDR3 DNA stays, 45 bases, in frame from base 1. V and J are truncated by 3 bases and 6 bases respectively, leaving an intervening sequence of 15 bases. The immunoSEQ Assay, a bias-controlled multiplex PCR, was used to amplify TCRbeta CDR3 regions from genomic DNA. The original methods were these. Within the assay, amplification of reference gene primers was used to estimate how many nucleated cells each sample contained. To quantify the absolute abundance of each unique TCRbeta CDR3 rearrangement, sequence reads were collapsed and filtered. For each sample, productive Simpson clonality was calculated by taking the square root of Simpson's diversity index across productive rearrangements. Drawn from immuneACCESS, this table holds only the in-frame rearrangements with V and J called that TCRdb kept. Clones are partly lost; checked studies trace under half to an unresolved V gene and leave the rest unexplained. That table gives V, J and clone size, and the DNA gave D and trimming. In this sample the table shows roughly 150,000 clones, roughly 85% of which occur a single time. Together, the top ten hold 8.3% of the sample.

The sample consisted of peripheral blood. This clonotype originated in a woman aged 55-69 years with COVID-19, enrolled during active disease. Recombination joined TRBV30 with TRBJ1-6; D gene: possibly TRBD1, on 6 matching bases. At the DNA level, the sequence is TGTGCCTGGAGCCAAACAGGGAAAAGTAATTCACCCCTCCACTTT. This sequence encodes CAWSQTGKSNSPLHF.